Listed below are T cell receptor beta chains from one sample, sequenced in a study of blood T cell repertoires in COVID-19. Sequenced by immunoSEQ multiplex PCR; TCRdb stores in-frame clones only, minus some. The repertoire holds more than 100,000 clones, 84% seen once, with around 2.4% in the top ten. The material sequenced was PBMCs or T cells enriched from blood (not recorded which). The source of these receptors is a man between 40 and 49 years old with acute COVID-19. The CDR3 runs from the conserved cysteine through the conserved F or W. The order of the fields is V gene, J gene, D gene, CDR3 protein, CDR3 DNA. The D gene is left open where the match is weak.

V: TRBV27; J: TRBJ1-5; D: NA; CDR3: CASSPGWSQPQHF; DNA: TGTGCCAGCAGCCCGGGGTGGAGTCAGCCCCAGCATTTT
V: TRBV12-3/TRBV12-4; J: TRBJ1-1; D: NA; CDR3: CASRGRGEAFF; DNA: TGTGCCAGCAGGGGGCGGGGTGAAGCTTTCTTT
V: TRBV5-1; J: TRBJ2-1; D: NA; CDR3: CASSSDGPGNYNEQFF; DNA: TGCGCCAGCAGCTCGGATGGTCCAGGGAACTACAATGAGCAGTTCTTC
V: TRBV6-5; J: TRBJ1-4; D: NA; CDR3: CASSYISGAGEKLFF; DNA: TGTGCCAGCAGTTACATTTCAGGGGCCGGTGAAAAACTGTTTTTT
V: TRBV30; J: TRBJ1-1; D: NA; CDR3: CAWSVRGTEAFF; DNA: TGTGCCTGGAGTGTAAGAGGCACTGAAGCTTTCTTT
V: TRBV4-2; J: TRBJ1-6; D: NA; CDR3: CASSQGTSGARSPLHF; DNA: TGTGCCAGCAGCCAGGGGACTAGCGGGGCGCGGTCACCCCTCCACTTT
V: TRBV15; J: TRBJ1-6; D: NA; CDR3: CATFHRAKSSYNSPLHF; DNA: TGTGCCACCTTTCACAGGGCTAAAAGCTCCTATAATTCACCCCTCCACTTT
V: TRBV9; J: TRBJ2-2; D: NA; CDR3: CASSVGGGDTGELFF; DNA: TGTGCCAGCAGCGTAGGGGGCGGGGACACCGGGGAGCTGTTTTTT
V: TRBV6-2/TRBV6-3; J: TRBJ1-1; D: NA; CDR3: CASTPLRGNTEAFF; DNA: TGTGCCAGCACCCCCCTACGGGGGAACACTGAAGCTTTCTTT
V: TRBV12-5; J: TRBJ1-1; D: NA; CDR3: CASGGLDTEAFF; DNA: TGTGCTAGTGGGGGGCTGGACACTGAAGCTTTCTTT
V: TRBV10-1; J: TRBJ2-2; D: TRBD2; CDR3: CASSERLAGGELFF; DNA: TGCGCCAGCAGTGAGAGACTAGCCGGCGGGGAGCTGTTTTTT
V: TRBV5-8; J: TRBJ1-1; D: TRBD1; CDR3: CASSLGDRNTEAFF; DNA: TGTGCCAGCAGCTTGGGGGACAGGAACACTGAAGCTTTCTTT
V: TRBV9; J: TRBJ1-6; D: TRBD1; CDR3: CASSAGTGDSSYNSPLHF; DNA: TGTGCCAGCAGCGCAGGGACAGGGGACAGCTCCTATAATTCACCCCTCCACTTT
V: TRBV19; J: TRBJ1-2; D: TRBD1; CDR3: CASSIGTGLGYTF; DNA: TGTGCCAGTAGTATTGGGACAGGGCTTGGCTACACCTTC
V: TRBV28; J: TRBJ2-6; D: NA; CDR3: CASTPARDPGANVLTF; DNA: TGTGCCAGCACCCCGGCCCGGGATCCTGGGGCCAACGTCCTGACTTTC
V: TRBV6-6; J: TRBJ1-2; D: NA; CDR3: CASSAEVLEGYGYTF; DNA: TGTGCCAGCAGTGCCGAGGTCCTCGAAGGCTATGGCTACACCTTC
V: TRBV20-1; J: TRBJ1-2; D: NA; CDR3: CSAQGNGYTF; DNA: TGCAGTGCTCAGGGAAATGGCTACACCTTC
V: TRBV7-7; J: TRBJ2-2; D: TRBD2; CDR3: CASSSPWTSRTGELFF; DNA: TGTGCTAGCAGCTCTCCCTGGACTAGCCGGACTGGGGAGCTGTTTTTT
V: TRBV3-1/TRBV3-2; J: TRBJ2-7; D: NA; CDR3: CASSQDWASSYEQYF; DNA: TGTGCCAGCAGCCAAGATTGGGCTAGCAGCTACGAGCAGTACTTC
V: TRBV28; J: TRBJ1-5; D: NA; CDR3: CASSFLLRGSNQPQHF; DNA: TGTGCCAGCAGTTTTCTCCTCCGGGGGAGCAATCAGCCCCAGCATTTT
V: TRBV3-1/TRBV3-2; J: TRBJ2-5; D: NA; CDR3: CASSQVSETQYF; DNA: TGTGCCAGCAGCCAAGTTTCGGAGACCCAGTACTTC
V: TRBV7-6; J: TRBJ2-1; D: TRBD2; CDR3: CASSPSGGAKNNEQFF; DNA: TGTGCCAGCAGCCCCAGCGGGGGGGCTAAGAACAATGAGCAGTTCTTC
V: TRBV4-2; J: TRBJ2-1; D: TRBD1; CDR3: CASSQERNRGHEQFF; DNA: TGTGCCAGCAGCCAAGAGAGGAACAGGGGCCATGAGCAGTTCTTC
V: TRBV12-3/TRBV12-4; J: TRBJ1-3; D: TRBD1; CDR3: CASRWTGGNTIYF; DNA: TGTGCCAGCCGGTGGACAGGGGGAAACACCATATATTTT
V: TRBV19; J: TRBJ2-6; D: TRBD1; CDR3: CASRTDRGKANVLTF; DNA: TGTGCCAGTAGGACGGACAGGGGAAAGGCCAACGTCCTGACTTTC
V: TRBV7-6; J: TRBJ1-1; D: NA; CDR3: CASSFKQGTEAFF; DNA: TGTGCCAGCAGTTTTAAACAGGGAACTGAAGCTTTCTTT
V: TRBV30; J: TRBJ2-2; D: NA; CDR3: CAWSSGISNTGELFF; DNA: TGTGCCTGGAGTTCCGGGATTTCGAACACCGGGGAGCTGTTTTTT
V: TRBV5-1; J: TRBJ1-3; D: TRBD1; CDR3: CASSIGTDGNTIYF; DNA: TGCGCCAGCAGCATAGGGACAGACGGAAACACCATATATTTT